These 21 T cell receptor beta chains originate from one sample sequenced in a study of neoadjuvant anti-PD-1 for oral cavity cancer. Assay used: immunoSEQ multiplex PCR; TCRdb lists only in-frame clones, some missing. The sample holds 15,000 to 20,000 clones, 65% to 75% seen once. The material sequenced was PBMCs, taken before nivolumab (anti-PD-1) treatment. All receptors come from a person aged 35-79 years with oral cavity squamous cell carcinoma.

This clone was picked up a small number of times. The J gene is TRBJ1-4, the V gene TRBV1; the table's TRBD1 call for D was not verified on the DNA. TRBV1 is recorded as a pseudogene. The CDR3 runs 15 residues. The CDR3 nucleotides are TGCACCAGCAGGCCCACGACAGGGGGCGACGAAAAACTGTTTTTT. Translating gives CTSRPTTGGDEKLFF.

As for this clone: The junction departs from the called germline gene at one end, perhaps through a read error. The chain recombines TRBV7-7 with TRBJ2-2; TRBD2 matches 12 bases. This CDR3 is 15 amino acids long. CDR1 is SSHAT, CDR2 FNYEAQ, per germline (reference sequence). CDR3 in amino acids: CASSLGTSGTGELFF. CDR3 nucleotide sequence: TGTGCTAGCAGCTTAGGGACTAGCGGGACCGGGGAGCTGTTTTTT.

The gene calls are TRBV2 and TRBJ2-4; D is undetermined. This CDR3 is built from 12 residues. V lost 3 bases and J lost 7, with 7 bases in between. Germline assignment: CDR1 SNHLY and CDR2 FYNNEI. The CDR3 region is CASSDNHNIQYF. Written as DNA, the CDR3 is TGTGCCAGCAGTGATAATCACAACATTCAGTACTTC.

V usage is TRBV5-1 and J usage is TRBJ2-7; 7 bases match TRBD2. The germline V gene encodes CDR1 SGHRS and CDR2 YFSETQ. The ends lost 2 bases at V and 0 bases at J; junction bases unmatched: 5. The CDR3 is made up of 15 amino acids. In nucleotides, the CDR3 is TGCGCCAGCAGCTTAAACGGGGGGACCTCCTACGAGCAGTACTTC. Translating gives CASSLNGGTSYEQYF.

This clone was recorded a few times. The CDR3 protein is CASSLGSSYEQFF. CDR3 DNA sequence: TGTGCCAGCAGCTTAGGCTCTTCTTATGAGCAGTTCTTC. V usage is TRBV7-2 and J usage is TRBJ2-1; no clear D gene. This CDR3 has 13 amino acids. CDR1 is SGHTA and CDR2 is FQGNSA in the germline V gene. V lost 1 base and J lost 8, with 9 bases in between. The variable domain in full, completed from reference TRBV7-2 and TRBJ2-1, reads GAGVSQSPSNKVTEKGKDVELRCDPISGHTALYWYRQSLGQGLEFLIYFQGNSAPDKSGLPSDRFSAERTGGSVSTLTIQRTQQEDSAVYLCASSLGSSYEQFFGPGTRLTVL.

This rearrangement joins TRBV2 to TRBJ1-5, with TRBD1 matching 8 bases. Trimming cost V 8 bases and J 6 bases; bases outside gene matches: 6. This CDR3 is 13 amino acids long. Germline CDR1 SNHLY, CDR2 FYNNEI. CDR3 sequence (DNA): TGTGCCAGCGGTGGACAGGGCAGTCAGCCCCAGCATTTT. Translated: CASGGQGSQPQHF.

The chain is built from TRBV10-3 and TRBJ2-2, with D perhaps TRBD2 (5 bases). The germline CDR1 and CDR2 sequences are ENHRY and SYGVKD. Trimming pared 4 bases from V and 4 bases from J, leaving 10 bases between. The CDR3 extends over 14 amino acids. In DNA, the CDR3 is TGTGCCATCAGTGGGGTGGAGGTCACCGGGGAGCTGTTTTTT. The encoded protein is CAISGVEVTGELFF.

V is TRBV2 and J is TRBJ2-7; perhaps D is TRBD1 or TRBD2 (5 bases each). V lost 3 bases to trimming and J lost 5 bases, with 14 bases between them. CDR1 SNHLY and CDR2 FYNNEI come from the germline V gene. The CDR3 is made up of 14 amino acids. The CDR3 is CASSDYSDSDEQYF. In nucleotides, the CDR3 is TGTGCCAGCAGTGATTATAGCGACAGCGACGAGCAGTACTTC.

V usage is TRBV6-1 and J usage is TRBJ2-7; maybe TRBD2 (5 bases). The CDR3 spans 12 residues. Trimming removed 8 bases from V and 6 bases from J, with 14 bases in between. Looked up from germline, CDR1 is MNHNS and CDR2 is SASEGT. The DNA for the CDR3 is TGTGCCAGCCAACGAGGGCCGGGCGAGCAGTACTTC. It encodes CASQRGPGEQYF.

V is TRBV4-1 and J is TRBJ2-7; 10 positions agree with TRBD1. Germline V gives CDR1 MGHRA, CDR2 YSYEKL. The CDR3 covers 14 residues. After removal of 2 bases from V and 9 bases from J, the junction contained 7 bases not matched to a gene. DNA of the CDR3: TGCGCCAGCAGCCAACCCGGGACAGGGGTTGGGCAGTACTTC. As protein: CASSQPGTGVGQYF.

This rearrangement joins TRBV2 to TRBJ2-3; 10 positions match TRBD1. This CDR3 contains 16 residues. Germline CDR1 reads SNHLY; CDR2 reads FYNNEI. V lost 7 bases, J lost 2 bases, and 9 bases stayed unmatched. This chain's CDR3 is CASIEGQGRPTDTQYF. The CDR3, as DNA: TGTGCCAGCATCGAGGGACAGGGGCGCCCCACAGATACGCAGTATTTT.

The chain links TRBV5-1 to TRBJ1-1; D call uncertain. The CDR3 has 13 residues. Per the germline V gene, CDR1 is SGHRS and CDR2 is YFSETQ. V lost 4 bases and J lost 2, with 9 bases in between. The CDR3 region has the DNA TGCGCCAGCAGCGCACACCGAAACACTGAAGCTTTCTTT. This gives the protein CASSAHRNTEAFF.

V gene TRBV11-2 combines with J gene TRBJ2-3; weak D call: TRBD2 (6 bases). CDR1 and CDR2 from the germline V gene are SGHAT and FQNNGV. This CDR3 comprises 15 residues. Trimming left V 1 base short and J 2 bases short, with 10 bases between. CDR3 region: CASSLGLANTDTQYF. In DNA form, the CDR3 reads TGTGCCAGCAGCTTAGGGCTAGCGAACACAGATACGCAGTATTTT.

The chain carries TRBV29-1 and TRBJ2-3, with D possibly being TRBD1 (5 bases). The CDR3 is 10 residues long. The germline V and J ends were trimmed by 6 bases and 7 bases, with 8 bases remaining between them. CDR1 and CDR2 from the germline V gene are SQVTM and ANQGSEA. The CDR3, as DNA: TGCAGCGTAGGGGAAAATACGCAGTATTTT. It is translated as CSVGENTQYF.

This sequence joins TRBV11-1 and TRBJ2-7; 9 bases align to TRBD1. Germline assignment: CDR1 SGHAT and CDR2 FQDESV (reference sequence). This CDR3 has 15 residues. V lost 6 bases to trimming and J lost 1 base; unmatched junction nucleotides: 7. CDR3 amino acids: CASRLSGTGSYEQYF. CDR3 coding DNA: TGTGCCAGCAGATTATCCGGGACAGGGTCCTACGAGCAGTACTTC.

This clone occurred once. The chain has TRBV6-6 and TRBJ2-3; weak D call: TRBD1 (5 bases). Looked up from germline, CDR1 is MNHNY and CDR2 is SVGAGI (reference sequence). V shed 7 bases and J shed 4 bases, with 12 bases lying between them. CDR3 length: 13 amino acids. The CDR3 region is CASTDRPADTQYF. The CDR3 DNA follows: TGTGCCAGCACCGACAGACCGGCAGATACGCAGTATTTT.

The rearrangement uses TRBV10-3 and TRBJ2-7; TRBD1 agrees at 10 bases. J was trimmed by 2 bases and V by 4 bases; bases with no gene match: 2. CDR3 length: 14 amino acids. CDR1 is ENHRY, CDR2 SYGVKD, per germline. This CDR3 reads CAISGGTGAYEQYF. CDR3 coding DNA: TGTGCCATCAGTGGGGGGACAGGGGCCTACGAGCAGTACTTC.

The genes are TRBV28 and TRBJ2-7; perhaps TRBD1 as D (6 bases). Trimming removed 5 bases at V and 5 bases at J, with 19 bases between. Germline-derived CDR1 and CDR2 are MDHEN and SYDVKM. The CDR3 runs to 15 residues. Here the CDR3 reads CASSTSGVFGHEQYF. The CDR3, as DNA: TGTGCCAGCAGTACATCAGGGGTATTTGGTCACGAGCAGTACTTC.

V gene TRBV10-3 combines with J gene TRBJ2-7; D is possibly TRBD1 (5 bases). In germline, CDR1 is ENHRY, CDR2 SYGVKD. The length of the CDR3 is 14 residues. Trimming cost V 4 bases and J 6 bases, with 16 bases left between them. The CDR3 DNA reads TGTGCCATCAGTGGGGGCGGCTACCCTCTCGAGCAGTACTTC. Translating it yields CAISGGGYPLEQYF.

This clone was observed a handful of times. The rearrangement links TRBV5-1 to TRBJ2-1; D call uncertain. This CDR3 contains 11 residues. The ends were cut back, 2 bases at V and 8 bases at J, with 5 bases in the middle. The V gene's germline CDR1 is SGHRS and CDR2 YFSETQ. For the CDR3, the DNA is TGCGCCAGCAGCTTAACCGATGAGCAGTTCTTC. Its translation is CASSLTDEQFF.

This clone has only a few counts. The gene calls are TRBV5-6 and TRBJ1-5; tentatively, D is TRBD1 (5 bases). The ends were cut back, 3 bases at V and 6 bases at J, with 13 bases in the middle. Per germline, CDR1 SGHDT and CDR2 YYEEEE. CDR3 size: 14 residues. Here the CDR3 DNA reads TGTGCCAGCAGCTCTCGGACGGGGGGTCAGCCCCAGCATTTT. This translates into CASSSRTGGQPQHF.